The rows below give T cell receptor beta chains drawn from one sample of a study of blood T cell repertoires in COVID-19. Clones were sequenced by immunoSEQ multiplex PCR, and TCRdb holds only the in-frame ones, with some missing. The sample holds 300,000 to 400,000 clones, over 80% seen once. Material for sequencing was peripheral blood. The source of these receptors is a woman in her 50s with COVID-19, enrolled during active disease. Each CDR3 is given with its conserved first and last residue. The D gene is left open where the match is weak. The size of a clone is reported for some rows only, either as once, few or many, or as a class for expanded clones.

V	length	J	size	D	DNA	CDR3
TRBV6-5	15	TRBJ2-1	NA	TRBD1	TGTGCCAGCCGAACCGGGACAGGGTTTTACAATGAGCAGTTCTTC	CASRTGTGFYNEQFF
TRBV3-1/TRBV3-2	18	TRBJ2-1	NA	TRBD2	TGTGCCAGCAGCCACGTAATCAGCGCGGGACTAGCGGGAGTCGGGCAGTTCTTC	CASSHVISAGLAGVGQFF
TRBV7-8	15	TRBJ2-7	NA	NA	TGTGCCAGCAGCTTAGCCTCACTCGCCTCCTACGAGCAGTACTTC	CASSLASLASYEQYF
TRBV9	15	TRBJ2-5	NA	NA	TGTGCCAGCAGCGTAGAAGTAGGGGTCCGTGAGACCCAGTACTTC	CASSVEVGVRETQYF
TRBV6-1	11	TRBJ2-1	NA	NA	TGTGCCAGCAGTGAGCAGGGTAAGCAGTTCTTC	CASSEQGKQFF
TRBV27	11	TRBJ1-1	NA	NA	TGTGCCAGCAGTTTAAGGAGTCAAACTTTCTTT	CASSLRSQTFF
TRBV5-4	13	TRBJ1-1	NA	TRBD1	TGTGCCAGCAGCCTCGGGACAGAGAATGAAGCTTTCTTT	CASSLGTENEAFF
TRBV6-5	15	TRBJ1-6	once	NA	TGTGCCAGCAGTTACTCAGGGGCGGAGAATTCACCCCTCCACTTT	CASSYSGAENSPLHF
TRBV4-3	15	TRBJ2-1	NA	NA	TGCGCCAGCAGCCAATCCCGAACCGCCGGCAATGAGCAGTTCTTC	CASSQSRTAGNEQFF
TRBV5-1	15	TRBJ2-1	NA	TRBD2	TGCGCCAGCACCATAGCGGGAGGGCCCCTCCATGAGCAGTTCTTC	CASTIAGGPLHEQFF
TRBV30	11	TRBJ2-7	NA	NA	TGTGCCTGGAGAAGCGGGCTCGAGCAGTACTTC	CAWRSGLEQYF
TRBV20-1	16	TRBJ1-5	NA	NA	TGCAGTGCTAGTCAGGGTGTCGGAATTAGCAATCAGCCCCAGCATTTT	CSASQGVGISNQPQHF
TRBV27	14	TRBJ1-4	NA	NA	TGTGCCAGCAGTGTTACAGGGAGCCGTGAAAAACTGTTTTTT	CASSVTGSREKLFF
TRBV29-1	12	TRBJ2-7	NA	NA	TGCAGCGTGGAACGACAGAACTACGAGCAGTACTTC	CSVERQNYEQYF
TRBV19	12	TRBJ1-1	NA	NA	TGTGCCAGTCTTGGGGTTCGGGGAGAAGCTTTCTTT	CASLGVRGEAFF
TRBV5-6	14	TRBJ2-5	NA	NA	TGTGCCAGCAGCTTGGGGCACCAACAAGAGACCCAGTACTTC	CASSLGHQQETQYF
TRBV29-1	14	TRBJ2-7	NA	TRBD2	TGCAGCGTGAGGACTAGCGGGAGCCCGGGGGAGCAGTACTTC	CSVRTSGSPGEQYF
TRBV7-8	13	TRBJ2-3	NA	NA	TGTGCCAGCAGCCCGCCCCACGGAGATACGCAGTATTTT	CASSPPHGDTQYF
TRBV9	15	TRBJ1-2	NA	NA	TGTGCCAGCAGCTTCTTGGTGGGCTCGAACTATGGCTACACCTTC	CASSFLVGSNYGYTF
TRBV19	15	TRBJ1-1	NA	NA	TGTGCCAGTAGTAATTTCCGGGACAAGAACACTGAAGCTTTCTTT	CASSNFRDKNTEAFF
TRBV24-1	15	TRBJ1-5	NA	NA	TGTGCCACCAGTGCGGGGGCGGGGGAGGATCAGCCCCAGCATTTT	CATSAGAGEDQPQHF
TRBV3-1/TRBV3-2	20	TRBJ2-7	NA	TRBD1	TGTGCCAGCAGCCAGGAAGCGATGGGGACAGAAAAGTTTCACCCCTACGAGCAGTACTTC	CASSQEAMGTEKFHPYEQYF
TRBV2	12	TRBJ2-2	NA	NA	TGTGCCAGCATGCACAGTTACGGGGAGCTGTTTTTT	CASMHSYGELFF
TRBV11-3	18	TRBJ2-6	NA	NA	TGTGCCAGCAGCTTTTTCCAGGGCCGCTACTCTGGGGCCAACGTCCTGACTTTC	CASSFFQGRYSGANVLTF
TRBV10-2	12	TRBJ2-7	NA	TRBD2	TGCGCCAGCACAGCGGGGACCTACGAGCAGTACTTC	CASTAGTYEQYF
TRBV2	13	TRBJ2-7	NA	NA	TGTGCCAGCATCGGGTCTCTCGGCTACGAGCAGTACTTC	CASIGSLGYEQYF
TRBV14	19	TRBJ2-3	NA	TRBD2	TGTGCCAGCAGCCAAGGGAGACTAGCGGGAGTCAGTCCCGCAGATACGCAGTATTTT	CASSQGRLAGVSPADTQYF
TRBV15	13	TRBJ2-3	NA	NA	TGTGCCACCAGCCGCTTGAGCCCGCATACGCAGTATTTT	CATSRLSPHTQYF
TRBV18	14	TRBJ1-2	once	NA	TGTGCCAGCTCACCAGACATCCCTAACTATGGCTACACCTTC	CASSPDIPNYGYTF
TRBV7-6	19	TRBJ1-3	NA	TRBD1	TGTGCCAGCAGCCCGGGCCTCAACAGGGGTTCCCAGGCTGGAAACACCATATATTTT	CASSPGLNRGSQAGNTIYF
TRBV30	12	TRBJ2-7	once	NA	TGTGCCTGGAGTGTCGACGGGTACGAGCAGTACTTC	CAWSVDGYEQYF
TRBV27	12	TRBJ1-2	NA	TRBD1	TGTGCCAGCCGGGACAGGGGGAATGGCTACACCTTC	CASRDRGNGYTF
TRBV6-5	13	TRBJ1-1	NA	NA	TGTGCCACCCGCTGGGGCTCGGACACTGAAGCTTTCTTT	CATRWGSDTEAFF
TRBV30	17	TRBJ2-7	NA	TRBD2	TGTGCCTGGGACCCCCCCCTTAGGCGGGAGGGCTCAGGAGAGCAGTACTTC	CAWDPPLRREGSGEQYF
TRBV5-1	15	TRBJ2-7	NA	TRBD2	TGCGCCAGCAAACCTTCTAGCGGGAGCTCCTACGAGCAGTACTTC	CASKPSSGSSYEQYF
TRBV18	14	TRBJ2-3	NA	NA	TGTGCCAGCTCACCCCCCGCGGCCACAGATACGCAGTATTTT	CASSPPAATDTQYF
TRBV19	17	TRBJ1-6	NA	NA	TGTGCCAGTAGTATCGGGGGGGGCTACTCCTATAATTCACCCCTCCACTTT	CASSIGGGYSYNSPLHF